This T cell receptor beta chain emerged from a study of blood T cell repertoires in COVID-19. Overall study: T cells, B-cell-depleted T cells, or PBMCs provided the cDNA or gDNA that served as material.

TCRdb's table, derived via immunoSEQ multiplex PCR, lists solely in-frame clones and lacks some. This repertoire shows roughly 81,000 clones, approximately 90% found once; its top ten account for around 7.9%. Germline CDR1 and CDR2: GTSNPN and SVGIG (reference sequence). The junction had 12 bases not matched to a gene; V was cut back by 4 bases and J by 1 base. The length of the CDR3 is 16 residues. This clonotype was sampled from a man aged 25 to 40 with acute or convalescent COVID-19. This chain uses TRBV30 with TRBJ1-2; TRBD1 matches at 7 bases. The sequenced material came from peripheral blood. CDR3 sequence (DNA): TGTGCCTGGATGGGCCCCGGGACAGCTAATAACTATGGCTACACCTTC. It codes for CAWMGPGTANNYGYTF.